The 28 T cell receptor beta chains below were found in one sample sequenced in a study of cytomegalovirus exposure and HLA in healthy donors. TCRdb's table, derived via immunoSEQ multiplex PCR, lists solely in-frame clones and lacks some. The sample consists of about 98,000 clones, less than 90% of them appearing once. Sequences were obtained from PBMCs. These receptors were collected from a man between 18 and 35 years old in good health and CMV-seropositive.

The count of this clone is one. This chain connects TRBV29-1 to TRBJ1-1, with D possibly matching TRBD1 (5 bases). The V gene's germline CDR1 is SQVTM and CDR2 ANQGSEA. The CDR3 contains 10 residues. Deletions cut 4 bases from V and 8 bases from J, with 8 bases between. CDR3 in DNA: TGCAGCGTTGTAAGGGGAGAAGCTTTCTTT. Protein product: CSVVRGEAFF.

The chain uses TRBV19 and TRBJ2-1, with TRBD1 matching 8 bases. The CDR3 totals 18 residues. Losses at the gene ends were 1 base for V and 0 bases for J; bases not matched to a gene: 8. Germline-derived CDR1 and CDR2 are LNHDA and SQIVND (reference sequence). The CDR3 DNA is TGTGCCAGTAGTATAGCACCAGGGGGCCTCATCTCCTACAATGAGCAGTTCTTC. As protein: CASSIAPGGLISYNEQFF.

The chain combines TRBV27 with TRBJ2-7; D remains unclear. The germline CDR1 and CDR2 sequences are MNHEY and SMNVEV (reference sequence). V dropped 4 bases and J dropped 2 bases, with 12 bases sitting between them. The CDR3 extends over 14 amino acids. CDR3 region: CASSYRGITYEQYF. The DNA for the CDR3 is TGTGCCAGCAGTTATCGAGGAATCACCTACGAGCAGTACTTC.

The chain couples TRBV7-2 to TRBJ2-7, with 9 bases that match TRBD1. This CDR3 is built from 15 residues. Looked up from germline, CDR1 is SGHTA and CDR2 is FQGNSA. V gave up 0 bases and J gave up 3 bases; unmatched junction bases: 3. The CDR3 is CASSLAGQGFYEQYF. The CDR3 DNA reads as TGTGCCAGCAGCTTAGCGGGACAGGGCTTCTACGAGCAGTACTTC.

The chain joins TRBV6-1 to TRBJ2-1; 11 bases are a match to TRBD2. Trimming took 2 bases from V and 7 from J; bases not matched to a gene: 4. The CDR3 loop spans 15 amino acids. CDR1 and CDR2 (germline): MNHNS, SASEGT. The CDR3 DNA follows: TGTGCCAGCAGTGAAAGACTAGCGGGAACTAATGAGCAGTTCTTC. Translated: CASSERLAGTNEQFF.

The chain is built from TRBV27 and TRBJ2-2, with 7 bases fitting TRBD1. Trimming cost V 2 bases and J 1 base; bases outside gene matches: 7. The CDR3 is made up of 17 amino acids. The V gene's germline CDR1 is MNHEY and CDR2 SMNVEV (reference sequence). This chain's CDR3 is CASSLMLGTENTGELFF. CDR3 sequence (DNA): TGTGCCAGCAGTTTAATGTTGGGGACAGAGAACACCGGGGAGCTGTTTTTT.

This rearrangement joins TRBV18 to TRBJ1-4; D call uncertain. The CDR3 loop spans 13 amino acids. Germline CDR1 and CDR2: KGHSH and LQKENI. Trimming cost V 2 bases and J 8 bases, with 9 bases left between them. The CDR3 nucleotides read TGTGCCAGCTCACCAGGGCCGGGGGAAAAACTGTTTTTT. Protein product: CASSPGPGEKLFF.

CDR3 nucleotides: TGTGCCAGCAGACCCTTTGCGCAGGGAAACTACGAGCAGTACTTC. Amino acid sequence: CASRPFAQGNYEQYF. V is TRBV6-5 and J is TRBJ2-7; perhaps TRBD1 as D (5 bases). Germline CDR1 is MNHEY and CDR2 is SVGAGI. The CDR3 spans 15 residues. V was shortened by 6 bases and J by 3 bases, with 18 bases between the two germline ends.

This sequence joins TRBV6-5 and TRBJ1-4; D uncertain. Germline values: CDR1 MNHEY, CDR2 SVGAGI. This CDR3 region has 15 residues. Trimming shortened V by 0 bases and J by 5 bases, and 10 bases separated the two germline ends. Here the CDR3 reads CASSYSLSVNEKLFF. The CDR3 DNA follows: TGTGCCAGCAGTTACTCTCTTTCAGTAAATGAAAAACTGTTTTTT.

This clone was seen once. In the same sample, other DNA sequences code for this CDR3. The chain joins TRBV4-3 to TRBJ1-1, with 8 bases fitting TRBD1. CDR1 is LGHNA and CDR2 is YSLEER in the germline V gene. This CDR3 contains 14 residues. Unmatched junction bases numbered 2, after V lost 4 bases and J lost 1 base. CDR3 sequence (DNA): TGCGCCAGCAGCCTCGACAGGGGGAACACTGAAGCTTTCTTT. Protein: CASSLDRGNTEAFF.

V usage is TRBV19 and J usage is TRBJ1-5, with D possibly being TRBD1 (5 bases). Trimming cost V 1 base and J 5 bases, with 9 bases left between them. Germline lookup yields CDR1 LNHDA and CDR2 SQIVND (reference sequence). This CDR3 contains 14 residues. CDR3 protein: CASSIGWGDQPQHF. The CDR3 DNA reads TGTGCCAGTAGTATAGGTTGGGGGGATCAGCCCCAGCATTTT.

This chain joins TRBV7-9 and TRBJ2-3; maybe TRBD1 (6 bases). V dropped 3 bases and J dropped 0 bases, with 10 bases sitting between them. From germline, CDR1 is SEHNR and CDR2 FQNEAQ (reference sequence). The CDR3 contains 15 residues. The CDR3 DNA is TGTGCCAGCAGCTTCTGGACAGCTAGCACAGATACGCAGTATTTT. Amino acids: CASSFWTASTDTQYF.

The V gene is TRBV7-8, the J gene TRBJ2-7; D is undetermined. V lost 3 bases and J lost 5, with 17 bases in between. The CDR3 runs to 15 residues. Germline CDR1 reads SGHVS; CDR2 reads FQNEAQ. This chain's CDR3 is CASSFFRYGDNEQYF. The CDR3, as DNA: TGTGCCAGCAGCTTTTTTCGGTACGGCGACAACGAGCAGTACTTC.

The rearrangement links TRBV5-1 to TRBJ2-7, with 9 bases matching TRBD1. The CDR3 totals 17 residues. From germline, CDR1 is SGHRS and CDR2 YFSETQ. The V and J ends lost 3 bases and 7 bases, in that order; junction bases with no gene match: 17. The CDR3: CASSSGQGMAGIGEQYF. CDR3 nucleotide sequence: TGCGCCAGCAGCTCGGGACAGGGTATGGCGGGGATAGGGGAGCAGTACTTC.

This clone was detected only a few times. The chain combines TRBV4-3 with TRBJ1-4; no clear D gene. Germline values: CDR1 LGHNA, CDR2 YSLEER. The CDR3 length is 16 residues. Trimming shortened V by 3 bases and J by 0 bases, and 11 bases separated the two germline ends. CDR3 region: CASSHPGRTTNEKLFF. CDR3 nucleotides: TGCGCCAGCAGCCACCCAGGCAGGACAACTAATGAAAAACTGTTTTTT.

The J gene is TRBJ2-5, the V gene TRBV7-3; D is unresolved. Germline V CDR1 and CDR2: SGHTA, FQGTGA. CDR3 length equals 14 residues. Trimming pared 2 bases from V and 5 bases from J, leaving 12 bases between. The CDR3 here is CASSLLSGGETQYF. CDR3 bases: TGTGCCAGCAGCTTACTTTCGGGTGGCGAGACCCAGTACTTC.

The chain is built from TRBV7-8 and TRBJ2-7; 13 nucleotides line up with TRBD2. The CDR3 totals 17 residues. Germline CDR1 reads SGHVS; CDR2 reads FQNEAQ. Losses at the gene ends were 5 bases for V and 3 bases for J; bases not matched to a gene: 10. CDR3 amino acids: CASSRGLAGVGVYEQYF. In DNA, the CDR3 is TGTGCCAGCAGCCGAGGACTAGCGGGAGTAGGGGTCTACGAGCAGTACTTC.

This CDR3 reads CASSPSSEEQYF. The DNA of the CDR3 is TGTGCCAGCTCGCCCTCCTCAGAAGAGCAGTACTTC. The genes are TRBV18 and TRBJ2-7; D call uncertain. CDR1 is KGHSH and CDR2 is LQKENI in the germline V gene. V was clipped by 6 bases and J by 7 bases, with 13 bases between them. The CDR3 has 12 residues.

The chain has TRBV19 and TRBJ2-2; D is possibly TRBD2 (6 bases). This CDR3 spans 15 amino acids. V lost 7 bases and J lost 1, with 13 bases in between. Germline V gene sequence: CDR1 LNHDA, CDR2 SQIVND (reference sequence). CDR3 DNA sequence: TGTGCCAGTAATAAGCAGGGAGGGAACACCGGGGAGCTGTTTTTT. The encoded protein is CASNKQGGNTGELFF.

The chain recombines TRBV9 with TRBJ2-7, with D possibly being TRBD1 (6 bases). CDR3 size: 13 residues. Germline V gene sequence: CDR1 SGDLS, CDR2 YYNGEE. V was pared by 1 base and J by 5 bases, with 10 bases between. The CDR3 DNA is TGTGCCAGCAGCGTATACAGGGTTCACGAGCAGTACTTC. This gives the protein CASSVYRVHEQYF.

The chain recombines TRBV7-8 with TRBJ2-7; D gene uncertain. The V end lost 0 bases, the J end lost 0 bases, and 9 bases lay between the germline ends. Germline V CDR1 and CDR2: SGHVS, FQNEAQ. The CDR3 contains 15 residues. Here the CDR3 DNA reads TGTGCCAGCAGCTTAGCGCGCGGTAGCTCCTACGAGCAGTACTTC. Its translation is CASSLARGSSYEQYF.

The V and J genes are TRBV18 and TRBJ2-7; D may be TRBD2 (6 bases). The germline V gene has CDR1 KGHSH and CDR2 LQKENI. This CDR3 has 14 residues. Trimming cost V 3 bases and J 6 bases, with 15 bases left between them. The CDR3 nucleotides read TGTGCCAGCTCACCTCCCGGGGGTTTGGGCGAGCAGTACTTC. This translates into CASSPPGGLGEQYF. Full variable domain (outside the CDR3, taken from reference TRBV18 and TRBJ2-7): NAGVMQNPRHLVRRRGQEARLRCSPMKGHSHVYWYRQLPEEGLKFMVYLQKENIIDESGMPKERFSAEFPKEGPSILRIQQVVRGDSAAYFCASSPPGGLGEQYFGPGTRLTVT.

The chain uses TRBV9 and TRBJ2-3, with 11 nucleotides matching TRBD2. CDR1 is SGDLS, CDR2 YYNGEE, per germline. The V gene end was trimmed by 4 bases and the J gene end by 5 bases; junction bases not matched to a gene: 9. The CDR3 runs to 16 residues. DNA of the CDR3: TGTGCCAGCAGCACCCCCGGGCTAGCGGGGGGAGATACGCAGTATTTT. Its protein is CASSTPGLAGGDTQYF.

This clone was seen only once. The J gene is TRBJ1-1, the V gene TRBV7-2; the match to TRBD1 covers 7 bases. Germline-derived CDR1 and CDR2 are SGHTA and FQGNSA. V lost 3 bases and J lost 2; bases outside the gene matches: 9. The CDR3 sequence is 16 residues long. CDR3: CASSFIAGTDNTEAFF. In DNA, the CDR3 is TGTGCCAGCAGCTTTATTGCCGGGACAGATAACACTGAAGCTTTCTTT.

This rearrangement joins TRBV5-1 to TRBJ2-3; 9 bases map to TRBD2. The CDR3 runs 16 residues. V lost 0 bases to trimming and J lost 4 bases; unmatched junction nucleotides: 6. Germline CDR1 SGHRS, CDR2 YFSETQ. CDR3 in amino acids: CASSLERAGGSDTQYF. In nucleotides, the CDR3 is TGCGCCAGCAGCTTGGAACGAGCGGGGGGTTCAGATACGCAGTATTTT.

The rearrangement links TRBV4-3 to TRBJ2-5, with 7 bases lining up with TRBD2. After removal of 0 bases from V and 6 bases from J, the junction contained 7 bases not matched to a gene. The CDR3 consists of 15 residues. Germline assignment: CDR1 LGHNA and CDR2 YSLEER. CDR3 amino acids: CASSQDLGLVKTQYF. For the CDR3, the DNA is TGCGCCAGCAGCCAAGATCTAGGACTAGTAAAGACCCAGTACTTC.

This clone was observed a handful of times. The rearrangement joins TRBV10-3 to TRBJ2-7; unclear D gene. The V end lost 3 bases, the J end lost 0 bases, and 6 bases lay between the germline ends. CDR3 length: 13 residues. Germline CDR1 reads ENHRY; CDR2 reads SYGVKD. As DNA, the CDR3 is TGTGCCATCAGTGACAGTATCTCCTACGAGCAGTACTTC. This codes for CAISDSISYEQYF.

The V call is TRBV28, the J call TRBJ1-4; 8 positions agree with TRBD1. The CDR3 runs to 13 residues. The germline CDR1 and CDR2 sequences are MDHEN and SYDVKM. V dropped 7 bases and J dropped 8; count of bases not matched to a gene: 6. The CDR3 is CASKTGAHEKLFF. The DNA for the CDR3 is TGTGCCAGCAAGACAGGGGCCCACGAAAAACTGTTTTTT.